Shown below are 3 T cell receptor beta chains from a single sample sequenced in a study of blood T cell repertoires in COVID-19. TCRdb's table, derived via immunoSEQ multiplex PCR, lists solely in-frame clones and lacks some. The profile shows about 340,000 clones, more than 70% of them singletons. The sequencing input was peripheral blood. These receptors were obtained from a man aged 25 to 45 with active or convalescent COVID-19.

The gene calls are TRBV18 and TRBJ1-5; D is possibly TRBD1 (5 bases). In germline, CDR1 is KGHSH, CDR2 LQKENI. Trimming shortened V by 2 bases and J by 3 bases, and 8 bases separated the two germline ends. CDR3 size: 14 residues. The CDR3 is CASSPVDTNQPQHF. The CDR3 coding sequence is TGTGCCAGCTCACCAGTGGACACCAATCAGCCCCAGCATTTT.

A single count supports this clone. This chain connects TRBV12-3 or TRBV12-4 to TRBJ1-1; no firm D call. The V end lost 3 bases, the J end lost 7 bases, and 12 bases lay between the germline ends. The CDR3 spans 13 residues. CDR3 sequence: CASSFAARNEAFF. The DNA for the CDR3 is TGTGCCAGCAGTTTTGCGGCGAGGAATGAAGCTTTCTTT.

This clone showed up just a few times. This sequence joins TRBV4-1 and TRBJ2-7; possible D gene TRBD2, 5 bases. V lost 3 bases to trimming and J lost 6 bases, with 12 bases between them. CDR1 and CDR2 (germline): MGHRA, YSYEKL. There are 13 residues in the CDR3. The CDR3 region is CASSQVLVSEQYF. CDR3 in DNA: TGCGCCAGCAGCCAGGTACTAGTTTCCGAGCAGTACTTC.